The 11 T cell receptor beta chains listed next were all sequenced from one sample in a study of blood T cells in healthy people across ages. The second PCR ran about 6 to 12 cycles with a sample-barcoded 5' primer and J-beta primers. TCRdb re-derived calls from the 5' RACE reads in MiXCR, one entry per CDR3 protein. The table lists over 1.5 million distinct CDR3 sequences, 40% to 55% of them singletons, with less than 2.5% in the top ten. The sequenced sample was blood. The receptors stem from a woman between 40 and 55 years old in good health.

This clonotype was found a few times. The chain has TRBV6-1 and TRBJ2-1; TRBD1 matches at 7 bases. CDR3 length: 14 amino acids. Germline CDR1 and CDR2: MNHNS and SASEGT. V lost 11 bases to trimming and J lost 3 bases; unmatched junction nucleotides: 10. CDR3 in amino acids: CAESDRPGYNEQFF. The DNA of the CDR3 is TGTGCCGAATCGGACAGGCCGGGCTACAATGAGCAGTTCTTC.

The chain links TRBV10-3 to TRBJ2-1, with 10 positions matching TRBD1. The CDR3 is 14 residues long. Unmatched junction bases numbered 9, after V lost 10 bases and J lost 6 bases. Germline V gene data show CDR1 as ENHRY and CDR2 as SYGVKD. The CDR3 nucleotides read TGTGCCACCGAGACAGGGGGCGAGGTCAATGAGCAGTTCTTC. Its translation: CATETGGEVNEQFF.

This clonotype was observed once. The chain links TRBV7-2 to TRBJ1-2; D possibly corresponds to TRBD1 (5 bases). The V and J ends lost 4 bases and 8 bases respectively, with 26 bases between them. CDR1 SGHTA and CDR2 FQGNSA come from the germline V gene. CDR3 length equals 17 residues. The CDR3 protein is CASSSPDKPWKTYGYTF. DNA for the CDR3: TGTGCCAGCAGCTCCCCGGACAAGCCCTGGAAAACCTACGGCTACACCTTC.

Written as DNA, the CDR3 is TGTGCCAGCAGCCCGGGACGGGACTCTGGGGCCAACGTCCTGACTTTC. Translation: CASSPGRDSGANVLTF. The chain couples TRBV7-9 to TRBJ2-6; the D call may be TRBD1 or TRBD2 (5 bases each). This CDR3 is built from 16 residues. Per germline, CDR1 SEHNR and CDR2 FQNEAQ (reference sequence). Deletions cut 5 bases from V and 0 bases from J, with 11 bases between.

This chain links TRBV13 with TRBJ2-1; the D call may be TRBD1 or TRBD2 (5 bases each). The CDR3 spans 15 residues. Trimming took 4 bases from V and 3 from J, leaving 13 bases between them. Per germline, CDR1 PRHDT and CDR2 FYEKMQ (reference sequence). The CDR3: CASSSGRINYNEQFF. The CDR3 nucleotides are TGTGCCAGCAGCTCGGGACGGATTAACTACAATGAGCAGTTCTTC.

In its sample, this clonotype was seen a few times. The V call is TRBV5-1, the J call TRBJ2-1, with 8 bases aligning to TRBD2. This CDR3 region has 15 residues. The germline gives CDR1 SGHRS, CDR2 YFSETQ. Trimming took 0 bases from V and 7 from J; bases not matched to a gene: 6. The DNA for the CDR3 is TGCGCCAGCAGCTTGGCCACGGGGGGGTGGAATGAGCAGTTCTTC. Protein product: CASSLATGGWNEQFF. Full variable domain (missing parts from reference TRBV5-1 and TRBJ2-1): KAGVTQTPRYLIKTRGQQVTLSCSPISGHRSVSWYQQTPGQGLQFLFEYFSETQRNKGNFPGRFSGRQFSNSRSEMNVSTLELGDSALYLCASSLATGGWNEQFFGPGTRLTVL.

This chain links TRBV13 with TRBJ2-5; D is perhaps TRBD2 (6 bases). Trimming shortened V by 1 base and J by 11 bases, and 11 bases separated the two germline ends. The CDR3 extends over 12 amino acids. Germline CDR1 PRHDT, CDR2 FYEKMQ (reference sequence). CDR3 bases: TGTGCCAGCAGCTTAGTCAGGAGGGAGCAGTACTTC. This codes for CASSLVRREQYF.

The rearrangement links TRBV6-5 to TRBJ2-1; 7 bases agree with TRBD2. Looked up from germline, CDR1 is MNHEY and CDR2 is SVGAGI. The CDR3 covers 12 residues. DNA for the CDR3: TGTGGGGGGGGAGGGCGACACAATGAGCAGTTCTTC. Its protein is CGGGGRHNEQFF.

The chain joins TRBV25-1 to TRBJ1-2; D might be TRBD1 (6 bases). Germline CDR1 reads MGHDK; CDR2 reads SYGVNS. Between the trimmed V and J ends, which lost 6 bases and 0 bases, there was a span of 11 bases. This CDR3 contains 14 residues. The DNA for the CDR3 is TGTGCCAGCAGGAACCCAGGGGCTAACTATGGCTACACCTTC. Translating it yields CASRNPGANYGYTF.

The chain combines TRBV15 with TRBJ1-1, with a possible D match to TRBD1 (5 bases). CDR3 length: 12 residues. V was clipped by 1 base and J by 10 bases, with 10 bases between them. CDR1 is LNHNV and CDR2 is YYDKDF in the germline V gene (reference sequence). The CDR3 region has the DNA TGTGCCACCAGCAGAGTTGGGGGAACAGCTTTCTTT. Amino acids: CATSRVGGTAFF.

The genes are TRBV7-8 and TRBJ1-2; D possibly corresponds to TRBD1 (5 bases). This CDR3 has 16 amino acids. Trimming shortened V by 1 base and J by 5 bases, and 17 bases separated the two germline ends. Germline assignment: CDR1 SGHVS and CDR2 FQNEAQ. This CDR3 reads CASSLGGGSQIYGYTF. In DNA form, the CDR3 reads TGTGCCAGCAGCTTAGGGGGGGGGTCCCAAATATATGGCTACACCTTC.